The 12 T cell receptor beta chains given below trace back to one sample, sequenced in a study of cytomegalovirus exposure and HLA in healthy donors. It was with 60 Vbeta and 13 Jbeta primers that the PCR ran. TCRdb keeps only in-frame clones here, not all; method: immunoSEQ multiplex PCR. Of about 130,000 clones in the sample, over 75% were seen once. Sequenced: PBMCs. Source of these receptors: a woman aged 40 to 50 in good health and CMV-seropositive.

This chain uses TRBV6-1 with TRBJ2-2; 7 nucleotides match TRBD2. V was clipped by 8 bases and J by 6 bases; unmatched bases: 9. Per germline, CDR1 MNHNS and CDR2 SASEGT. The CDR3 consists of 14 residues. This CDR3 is CASPTLAEAGELFF. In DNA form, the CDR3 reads TGTGCCAGCCCGACTCTAGCGGAGGCCGGGGAGCTGTTTTTT.

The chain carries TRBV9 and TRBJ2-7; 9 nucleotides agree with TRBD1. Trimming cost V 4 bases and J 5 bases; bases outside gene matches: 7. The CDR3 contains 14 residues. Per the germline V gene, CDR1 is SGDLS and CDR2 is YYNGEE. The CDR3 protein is CASSHTGGLDEQYF. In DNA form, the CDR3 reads TGTGCCAGCAGCCACACAGGGGGCCTGGACGAGCAGTACTTC. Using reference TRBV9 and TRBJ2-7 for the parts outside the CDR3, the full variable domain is DSGVTQTPKHLITATGQRVTLRCSPRSGDLSVYWYQQSLDQGLQFLIQYYNGEERAKGNILERFSAQQFPDLHSELNLSSLELGDSALYFCASSHTGGLDEQYFGPGTRLTVT.

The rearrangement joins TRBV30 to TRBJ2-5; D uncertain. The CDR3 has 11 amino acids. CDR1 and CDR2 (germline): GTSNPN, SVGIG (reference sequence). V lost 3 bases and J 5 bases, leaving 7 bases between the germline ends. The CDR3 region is CAWSVGETQYF. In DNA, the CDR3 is TGTGCCTGGAGCGTCGGGGAGACCCAGTACTTC.

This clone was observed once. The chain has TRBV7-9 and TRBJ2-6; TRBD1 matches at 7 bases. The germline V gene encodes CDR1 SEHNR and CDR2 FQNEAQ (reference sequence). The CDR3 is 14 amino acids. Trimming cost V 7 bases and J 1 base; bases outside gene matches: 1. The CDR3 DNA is TGTGCCAGCATACAGGGGTCTGGGGCCAACGTCCTGACTTTC. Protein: CASIQGSGANVLTF.

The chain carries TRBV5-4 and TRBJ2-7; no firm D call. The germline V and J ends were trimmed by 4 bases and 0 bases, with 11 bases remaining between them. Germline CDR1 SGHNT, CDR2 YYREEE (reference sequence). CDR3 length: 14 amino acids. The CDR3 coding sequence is TGTGCCAGCAGCCCCGTCGGTCGCTCCTACGAGCAGTACTTC. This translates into CASSPVGRSYEQYF.

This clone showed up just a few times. In nucleotides, the CDR3 is TGTGCCAGCAGCAAGGGACTAGCAGCCGGGGAGCTGTTTTTT. Its protein is CASSKGLAAGELFF. V gene TRBV21-1 combines with J gene TRBJ2-2; the tabulated D call, TRBD2, remains unverified against the DNA. TRBV21-1 is a pseudogene locus. The CDR3 covers 14 residues.

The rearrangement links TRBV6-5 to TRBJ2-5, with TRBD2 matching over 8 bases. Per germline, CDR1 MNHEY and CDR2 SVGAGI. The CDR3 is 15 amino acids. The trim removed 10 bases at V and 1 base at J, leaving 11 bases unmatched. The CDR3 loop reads CATAPLLAAQETQYF. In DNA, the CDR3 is TGTGCCACCGCGCCCTTACTAGCGGCCCAAGAGACCCAGTACTTC.

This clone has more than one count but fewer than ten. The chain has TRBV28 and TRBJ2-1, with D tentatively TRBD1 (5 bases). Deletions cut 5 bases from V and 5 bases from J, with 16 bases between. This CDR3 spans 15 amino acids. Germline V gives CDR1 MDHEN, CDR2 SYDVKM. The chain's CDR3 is CASSAQGGYHNEQFF. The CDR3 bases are TGTGCCAGCAGTGCCCAGGGTGGGTACCACAATGAGCAGTTCTTC.

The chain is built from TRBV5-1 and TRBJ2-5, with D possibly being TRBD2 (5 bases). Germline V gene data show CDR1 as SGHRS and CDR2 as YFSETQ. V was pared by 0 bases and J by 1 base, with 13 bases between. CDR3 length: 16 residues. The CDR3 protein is CASSLAGRAAQETQYF. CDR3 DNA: TGCGCCAGCAGCTTGGCCGGTAGAGCGGCCCAAGAGACCCAGTACTTC.

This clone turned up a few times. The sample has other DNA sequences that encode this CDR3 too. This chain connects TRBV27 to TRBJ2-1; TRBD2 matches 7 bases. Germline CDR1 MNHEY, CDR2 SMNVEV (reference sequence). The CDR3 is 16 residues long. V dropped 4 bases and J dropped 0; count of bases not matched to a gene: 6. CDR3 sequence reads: CASSSLGGSSYNEQFF. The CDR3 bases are TGTGCCAGCAGTTCCTTGGGCGGGAGCTCCTACAATGAGCAGTTCTTC.

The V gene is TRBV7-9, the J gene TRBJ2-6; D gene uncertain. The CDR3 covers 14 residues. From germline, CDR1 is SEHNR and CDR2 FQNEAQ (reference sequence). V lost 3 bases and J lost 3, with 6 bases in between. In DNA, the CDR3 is TGTGCCAGCAGCTTTCAGGATGGGGCCAACGTCCTGACTTTC. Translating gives CASSFQDGANVLTF.

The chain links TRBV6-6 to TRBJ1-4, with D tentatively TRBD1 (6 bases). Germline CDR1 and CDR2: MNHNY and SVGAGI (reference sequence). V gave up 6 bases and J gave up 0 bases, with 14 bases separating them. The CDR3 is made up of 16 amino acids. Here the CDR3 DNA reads TGTGCCAGCAGGTCCTCGGGGGGCACAACTAATGAAAAACTGTTTTTT. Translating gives CASRSSGGTTNEKLFF.